This TCR beta chain was recorded in a study of T cell responses to AZD1222 COVID-19 vaccine. Across the whole study: It was second doses at about 4 or about 12 weeks that were pooled. Findings of the study overall: Spike-wide coverage was observed for vaccine-associated CD4 TCRs, with dominant responses at 160-218 and 743-854. Possibly, clonal diversity was underestimated; donors were largely white British and included more females. Among spike-specific TCRs, nearly half reportedly target unmutated variant regions.

Clones were sequenced by immunoSEQ multiplex PCR, and TCRdb holds only the in-frame ones, with some missing. The sample has approximately 160,000 clones, less than 95% seen once. CDR3 length equals 14 residues. V gave up 5 bases and J gave up 5 bases; unmatched junction bases: 1. The V gene's germline CDR1 is MNHEY and CDR2 SMNVEV (reference sequence). As to this clone: Its antigen is as yet unknown.

The chain carries TRBV27 and TRBJ1-6; TRBD1 matches at 9 bases. Sequences were derived from peripheral blood, sampled on day 0 of AZD1222 vaccination. This clonotype originated in an adult in good health. The CDR3: CASSRTGDNSPLHF. Here the CDR3 DNA reads TGTGCCAGCAGTCGGACAGGGGATAATTCACCCCTCCACTTT.